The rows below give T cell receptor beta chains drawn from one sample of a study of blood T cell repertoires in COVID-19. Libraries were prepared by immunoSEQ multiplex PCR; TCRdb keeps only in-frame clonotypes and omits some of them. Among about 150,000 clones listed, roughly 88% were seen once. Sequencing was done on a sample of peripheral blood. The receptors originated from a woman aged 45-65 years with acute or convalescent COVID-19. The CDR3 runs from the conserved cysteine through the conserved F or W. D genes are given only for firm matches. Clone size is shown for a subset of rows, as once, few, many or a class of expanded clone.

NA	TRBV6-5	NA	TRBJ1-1	CASTPGDGWNTEAFF	TGTGCCAGCACCCCGGGGGACGGCTGGAACACTGAAGCTTTCTTT
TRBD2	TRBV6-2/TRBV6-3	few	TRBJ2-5	CASSSRVRLAGGLETQYF	TGTGCCAGCAGTTCGAGGGTTCGACTAGCGGGGGGCCTAGAGACCCAGTACTTC
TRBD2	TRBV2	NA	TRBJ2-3	CASSEEPTSGSATDTQYF	TGTGCCAGCAGTGAAGAGCCGACTAGCGGGAGTGCCACAGATACGCAGTATTTT
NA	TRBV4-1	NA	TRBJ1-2	CASSQEGGYGYTF	TGCGCCAGCAGCCAAGAAGGAGGCTATGGCTACACCTTC
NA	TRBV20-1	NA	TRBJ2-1	CSATNLNEQFF	TGCAGTGCTACTAACCTCAATGAGCAGTTCTTC
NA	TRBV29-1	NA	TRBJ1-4	CSGGLINEKLFF	TGCAGCGGGGGACTTATTAATGAAAAACTGTTTTTT
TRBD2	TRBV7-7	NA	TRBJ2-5	CASSQVGGGKETQYF	TGTGCCAGCAGCCAGGTTGGCGGGGGGAAAGAGACCCAGTACTTC
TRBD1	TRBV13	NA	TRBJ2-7	CASSLNGRQGTEQYF	TGTGCCAGCAGCTTAAATGGCAGACAGGGGACCGAGCAGTACTTC
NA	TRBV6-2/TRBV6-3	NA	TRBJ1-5	CASSPLHADQPQHF	TGTGCCAGCAGCCCCCTTCACGCAGATCAGCCCCAGCATTTT
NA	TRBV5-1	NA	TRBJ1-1	CASSLVANTEAFF	TGCGCCAGCAGCTTGGTAGCCAACACTGAAGCTTTCTTT
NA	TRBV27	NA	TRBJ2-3	CASRRGSSTDTQYF	TGTGCCAGCAGGAGAGGTTCTAGCACAGATACGCAGTATTTT
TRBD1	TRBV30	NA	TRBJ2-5	CAGKTGDRETQYF	TGTGCCGGCAAGACAGGGGATAGGGAGACCCAGTACTTC
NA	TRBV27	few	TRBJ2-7	CASSLRTGDYEQYF	TGTGCCAGCAGTTTAAGGACTGGGGACTACGAGCAGTACTTC
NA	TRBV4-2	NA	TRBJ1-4	CASSQPQGGLTNEKLFF	TGTGCCAGCAGCCAACCCCAGGGAGGGCTTACCAATGAAAAACTGTTTTTT
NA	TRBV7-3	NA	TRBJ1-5	CASSSPSNQPQHF	TGTGCCAGCAGCTCTCCTAGCAATCAGCCCCAGCATTTT
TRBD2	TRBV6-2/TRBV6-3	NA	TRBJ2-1	CASSYLPGLAGPSSYNEQFF	TGTGCCAGCAGTTATCTACCGGGACTAGCGGGTCCAAGCTCCTACAATGAGCAGTTCTTC
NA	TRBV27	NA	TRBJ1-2	CASSRIPSGYDYGYTF	TGTGCCAGCAGTCGAATCCCTTCCGGGTACGACTATGGCTACACCTTC
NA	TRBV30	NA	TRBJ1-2	CAHAARRRTAGYTF	TGTGCTCACGCCGCGAGGAGGAGGACGGCCGGCTACACCTTC
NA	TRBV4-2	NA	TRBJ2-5	CASSQDRAGEETQYF	TGTGCCAGCAGCCAAGATAGAGCTGGAGAAGAGACCCAGTACTTC
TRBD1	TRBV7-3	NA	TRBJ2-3	CASSLRDRGKDTQYF	TGTGCCAGCAGCTTAAGAGACAGGGGTAAAGATACGCAGTATTTT
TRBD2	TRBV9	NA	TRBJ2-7	CASSASGGLSYEQYF	TGTGCCAGCAGCGCGTCGGGGGGTCTCTCCTACGAGCAGTACTTC
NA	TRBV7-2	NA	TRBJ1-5	CASSSWSGSNQPQHF	TGTGCCAGCAGTTCCTGGTCCGGGAGCAATCAGCCCCAGCATTTT
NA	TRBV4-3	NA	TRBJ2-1	CASSQERTGREQFF	TGCGCCAGCAGCCAAGAGAGAACGGGTCGGGAGCAGTTCTTC
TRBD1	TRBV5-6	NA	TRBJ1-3	CASSLFWDRGLSGNTIYF	TGTGCCAGCAGCTTGTTTTGGGACAGGGGATTGTCTGGAAACACCATATATTTT
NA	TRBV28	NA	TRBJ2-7	CASRTDSQYEQYF	TGTGCCAGCAGAACTGACAGTCAGTACGAGCAGTACTTC
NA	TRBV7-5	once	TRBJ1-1	CARRKMQGKFGEAFF	TGTGCCAGAAGGAAAATGCAGGGGAAGTTTGGTGAAGCTTTCTTT
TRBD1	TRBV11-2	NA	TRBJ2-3	CASSLRRGTGSTDTQYF	TGTGCCAGCAGCTTACGGCGCGGGACAGGGAGCACAGATACGCAGTATTTT
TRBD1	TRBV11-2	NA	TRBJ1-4	CASSKDRGEKLFF	TGTGCCAGCAGCAAGGACAGGGGTGAAAAACTGTTTTTT
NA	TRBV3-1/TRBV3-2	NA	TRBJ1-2	CASSQDRGGYTF	TGTGCCAGCAGCCAAGATCGGGGTGGCTACACCTTC
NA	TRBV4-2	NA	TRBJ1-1	CASSPLRGAEAFF	TGTGCCAGCAGCCCCCTTCGGGGGGCTGAAGCTTTCTTT
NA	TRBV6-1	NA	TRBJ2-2	CASTIQEQGTGELFF	TGTGCCAGCACGATACAAGAACAGGGTACCGGGGAGCTGTTTTTT
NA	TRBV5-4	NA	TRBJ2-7	CASSLDYGGHYEQYF	TGTGCCAGCAGCTTGGACTACGGGGGGCACTACGAGCAGTACTTC
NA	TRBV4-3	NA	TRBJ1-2	CASSQEGIKGGYTF	TGCGCCAGCAGCCAAGAAGGCATCAAGGGGGGCTACACCTTC
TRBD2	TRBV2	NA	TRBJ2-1	CARPGLGGREQFF	TGTGCCAGGCCGGGACTAGGAGGTCGGGAGCAGTTCTTC
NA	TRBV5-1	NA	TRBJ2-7	CASSLGREDYEQYF	TGCGCCAGCAGCTTGGGCCGGGAAGACTACGAGCAGTACTTC
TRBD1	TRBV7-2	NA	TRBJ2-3	CASSLVVTGSTDTQYF	TGTGCCAGCAGCTTAGTTGTGACAGGGAGCACAGATACGCAGTATTTT
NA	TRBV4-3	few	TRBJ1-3	CASSRGFSSGNTIYF	TGCGCCAGCAGTCGAGGGTTCAGCTCTGGAAACACCATATATTTT
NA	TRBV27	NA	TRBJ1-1	CASSSPGHPTEAFF	TGTGCCAGCAGTTCTCCGGGACATCCCACTGAAGCTTTCTTT
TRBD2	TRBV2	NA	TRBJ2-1	CASSALAGLANEQFF	TGTGCCAGCAGTGCTCTAGCGGGCTTGGCTAATGAGCAGTTCTTC
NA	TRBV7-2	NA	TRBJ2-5	CASSFRQYETQYF	TGTGCCAGCAGCTTTAGACAGTATGAGACCCAGTACTTC
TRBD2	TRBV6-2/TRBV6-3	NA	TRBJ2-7	CASSLPGGLADTYEQYF	TGTGCCAGCAGTTTGCCTGGAGGACTAGCGGACACCTACGAGCAGTACTTC
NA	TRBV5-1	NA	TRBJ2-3	CASSSGQGGDTQYF	TGCGCCAGCAGCTCAGGACAGGGAGGGGATACGCAGTATTTT
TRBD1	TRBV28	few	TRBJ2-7	CASSLPGTGVYEQYF	TGTGCCAGCAGTTTACCCGGGACAGGGGTTTACGAGCAGTACTTC
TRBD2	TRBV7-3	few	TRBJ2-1	CASSHTSGRRPYNEQFF	TGTGCCAGCAGTCACACTAGCGGGAGGAGGCCCTACAATGAGCAGTTCTTC
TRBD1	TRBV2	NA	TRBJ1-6	CASRETGGNSPLHF	TGTGCCAGCAGGGAGACAGGGGGGAATTCACCCCTCCACTTT
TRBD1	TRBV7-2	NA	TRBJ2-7	CASSLGTAEPYEQYF	TGTGCCAGCAGCCTAGGGACAGCCGAGCCCTACGAGCAGTACTTC